This is a list of T cell receptor beta chains from one sample in a study of beta chain features in type 1 diabetes. Only in-frame clones appear in the TCRdb table, and some are missing; sequencing was by immunoSEQ multiplex PCR. Found here are 300,000 to 450,000 clones, 10% to 15% of them singletons; the top ten hold around 0.0099%. The material sequenced was naive CD4+ T cells from blood. These receptor sequences come from a woman aged 18-35 years with type 1 diabetes. The CDR3 runs from the conserved cysteine through the conserved F or W. D genes are given only for firm matches. Size values are once, few and many counts, or a class for expanded clones, and some rows have none.

j_call d_call v_call clone_size cdr3_nt cdr3_aa
TRBJ1-1 - TRBV4-3 few TGCGCCAGCAGCCAAGATATCTCCAACACTGAAGCTTTCTTT CASSQDISNTEAFF
TRBJ2-5 TRBD2 TRBV7-2 - TGTGCCAGCAGCCCTCTAGCGGGAGTTCCAGAGACCCAGTACTTC CASSPLAGVPETQYF
TRBJ2-5 TRBD1 TRBV30 few TGTGCCTGGAGTAACACAGGGGCAGAGACCCAGTACTTC CAWSNTGAETQYF
TRBJ1-1 TRBD1 TRBV28 - TGTGCCATCACTCACCCGGGACAGTCTGAAGCTTTCTTT CAITHPGQSEAFF
TRBJ2-5 TRBD1 TRBV5-5 few TGTGCCAGCAGCCTAAGACAGGGGGGAGAGACCCAGTACTTC CASSLRQGGETQYF
TRBJ1-2 - TRBV19 few TGTGCCACAGGGGAACCAGGATATGGCTACACCTTC CATGEPGYGYTF
TRBJ2-7 TRBD1 TRBV7-2 few TGTGCCAGCAGCTTAGTCGGGACAGGTTCCTACGAGCAGTACTTC CASSLVGTGSYEQYF
TRBJ2-1 TRBD2 TRBV19 - TGTGCCAGTAGTAGGACTAGTCTCGGCGATGAGCAGTTCTTC CASSRTSLGDEQFF
TRBJ2-5 - TRBV30 few TGTGCCTGGAGCCCACAGGGGACCCAGTACTTC CAWSPQGTQYF
TRBJ2-2 TRBD2 TRBV9 - TGTGCCAGCAGCCTCGGACTAGCGGGAGGCACCGGGGAGCTGTTTTTT CASSLGLAGGTGELFF
TRBJ2-1 TRBD2 TRBV7-3 few TGTGCCAGCAGCGCAATGGGGACTAGCGGAAACAATGAGCAGTTCTTC CASSAMGTSGNNEQFF
TRBJ2-7 - TRBV5-4 - TGTGCCAGCAGCTTGTCAGGTCACGAGCAGTACTTC CASSLSGHEQYF
TRBJ2-1 - TRBV28 - TGTGCCAGCAGTCAGAACCGGGATGAGCAGTTCTTC CASSQNRDEQFF
TRBJ1-2 - TRBV7-6 - TGTGCCAGCAGCTCCGAGGCGACAGCCCTGTATGGCTACACCTTC CASSSEATALYGYTF
TRBJ2-2 TRBD2 TRBV5-4 - TGTGCCAGCAGCTCGGGACTAGCGGGATTCGGGGAGCTGTTTTTT CASSSGLAGFGELFF
TRBJ1-5 - TRBV6-6 - TGTGCCAGCAGTTACCGGACAGTTGGACAGCCCCAGCATTTT CASSYRTVGQPQHF
TRBJ2-3 - TRBV25-1 - TGTGCCAGCACGACCGGGGGCACAGATACGCAGTATTTT CASTTGGTDTQYF
TRBJ1-2 TRBD1 TRBV30 few TGTGCCTGGAGTGGCCCAACAGGGGGCCCCTATGGCTACACCTTC CAWSGPTGGPYGYTF
TRBJ2-7 - TRBV11-2 - TGTGCCAGCACCCATCTCAGGGGCTACGAGCAGTACTTC CASTHLRGYEQYF
TRBJ2-1 TRBD2 TRBV9 few TGTGCCAGCAGCGTAGGCGGGAGTATCGGGTATGAGCAGTTCTTC CASSVGGSIGYEQFF
TRBJ2-3 TRBD1 TRBV5-6 few TGTGCCAGCAGACCCGACAGGGAATACACAGATACGCAGTATTTT CASRPDREYTDTQYF
TRBJ2-7 TRBD2 TRBV19 - TGTGCCAGTAGTAAGGGGACTAGCGGAACCTACGAGCAGTACTTC CASSKGTSGTYEQYF
TRBJ1-2 TRBD1 TRBV30 few TGTGCCTGGAGTGTAAGACTAAGGACAGGACTTGCGGGCTATGGCTACACCTTC CAWSVRLRTGLAGYGYTF
TRBJ2-1 TRBD1 TRBV30 - TGTGCCTGGAGGGCCGGGACAGGGGATCCGTTCTTC CAWRAGTGDPFF
TRBJ2-3 TRBD1 TRBV30 - TGTGCCTGGACCGGACAGGTCGGAGATACGCAGTATTTT CAWTGQVGDTQYF
TRBJ2-1 TRBD2 TRBV4-3 - TGCGCCAGCAGCCAAGTCGGACTAGCGGCCTCGAGGGGGGTTCTCTTC CASSQVGLAASRGVLF
TRBJ1-5 - TRBV30 few TGTGCCTGGAGTGTAAGCCGTAATCAGCCCCAGCATTTT CAWSVSRNQPQHF
TRBJ1-4 TRBD1 TRBV4-3 - TGCGCCAGCAGCAACAGGGGAGCGGCTAATGAAAAACTGTTTTTT CASSNRGAANEKLFF
TRBJ1-6 TRBD1 TRBV7-2 - TGTGCCGGCAAGGACAGGGCTAATAATTCACCCCTCCACTTT CAGKDRANNSPLHF
TRBJ2-3 TRBD2 TRBV5-1 - TGCGCCAGCAGCTTTGGGGGGGAAGATACGCAGTATTTT CASSFGGEDTQYF
TRBJ1-2 TRBD1 TRBV9 - TGTGCCAGCAGCGCCGGGCCGGGACAGCCGTCTGGCTACACCTTC CASSAGPGQPSGYTF
TRBJ2-3 - TRBV29-1 - TGCAGCGGGGGCATCAGCACAGATACGCAGTATTTT CSGGISTDTQYF
TRBJ1-1 TRBD1 TRBV4-3 few TGCGCCAGCAGCCAAACCTACAGGGGGCAGAACACTGAAGCTTTCTTT CASSQTYRGQNTEAFF
TRBJ2-2 - TRBV4-3 - TGCGCCAGCAGCCCCCAGATAGCAGTTTACACCGGGGAGCTGTTTTTT CASSPQIAVYTGELFF
TRBJ2-1 TRBD2 TRBV4-2 - TGTGCCAGCAGCCAAGATAGGGTCGGAGCGGGAGGCAATGAGCAGTTCTTC CASSQDRVGAGGNEQFF
TRBJ1-6 - TRBV11-2 few TGTGCCAACGGTGGGACTTATAATTCACCCCTCCACTTT CANGGTYNSPLHF
TRBJ2-7 - TRBV10-3 few TGTGCCATCAGTGGCGACAGCTTGCGGCCCTACGAGCAGTACTTC CAISGDSLRPYEQYF
TRBJ2-5 - TRBV11-2 - TGTGCCAGCAGCTTAGCTCGGCGGACAGCACAAGAGACCCAGTACTTC CASSLARRTAQETQYF
TRBJ2-5 TRBD2 TRBV4-1 - TGCGCCAGCAGCCCGGGAGGACAAGAGACCCAGTACTTC CASSPGGQETQYF
TRBJ1-5 TRBD1 TRBV30 few TGTGCCTGGAGAGGAGGGACAGCTAGCAATCAGCCCCAGCATTTT CAWRGGTASNQPQHF
TRBJ1-5 TRBD1 TRBV6-5 few TGTGCCAGCAGTTACTCGGGGACAGGGAGCAATCAGCCCCAGCATTTT CASSYSGTGSNQPQHF
TRBJ2-7 - TRBV7-9 - TGTGCCAGCAGCCTAACAACAGTGTTCGGGGACGAGCAGTACTTC CASSLTTVFGDEQYF
TRBJ1-1 - TRBV15 few TGTGCCACCAGCAGGTCAGGAGGGGAGGCTGAAGCTTTCTTT CATSRSGGEAEAFF
TRBJ2-7 TRBD1 TRBV18 - TGTGCCAGCTCACCAGGGACAGGTATTTCCGAGCAGTACTTC CASSPGTGISEQYF
TRBJ1-4 - TRBV2 few TGTGCCAGCAGAAACAGTCGTAATGAAAAACTGTTTTTT CASRNSRNEKLFF